Below are 27 T cell receptor beta chains sequenced from a single sample in a study of yellow fever vaccine responses in identical twins. TCRdb analysed the RT-PCR reads with MiXCR anew, one entry per CDR3 protein. The table lists 30,000 to 35,000 distinct CDR3 sequences, 50% to 65% of them singletons. This material consisted of T cells from blood (PBMCs), unsorted or a sorted subset (not recorded which), taken before or after yellow fever vaccination (not recorded which). The receptor source for this set is a woman under 30 who received the yellow fever vaccine.

This clonotype was seen a handful of times. The rearrangement links TRBV29-1 to TRBJ2-5; a weak D match, TRBD2 (5 bases). This CDR3 is 17 amino acids long. CDR1 and CDR2 (germline): SQVTM, ANQGSEA. Trimming shortened V by 0 bases and J by 8 bases, and 25 bases separated the two germline ends. The CDR3 reads CSVEDSQTGGAGGTQYF. CDR3 nucleotides: TGCAGCGTTGAAGATAGCCAGACTGGCGGAGCCGGAGGCACCCAGTACTTC.

V usage is TRBV7-3 and J usage is TRBJ2-1; 11 bases are a match to TRBD2. CDR3 length: 15 residues. V dropped 1 base and J dropped 6; count of bases not matched to a gene: 2. Germline CDR1 reads SGHTA; CDR2 reads FQGTGA. DNA for the CDR3: TGTGCCAGCAGCTTAATGGGGACTAGCGGCAATGAGCAGTTCTTC. It yields the protein CASSLMGTSGNEQFF.

The chain employs TRBV29-1 and TRBJ2-7; maybe TRBD2 (5 bases). The length of the CDR3 is 14 residues. Germline values: CDR1 SQVTM, CDR2 ANQGSEA. Trimming removed 2 bases from V and 6 bases from J, with 17 bases in between. CDR3 residues: CSVEIQVKGGEQYF. The CDR3 DNA reads as TGCAGCGTTGAAATCCAGGTCAAAGGAGGCGAGCAGTACTTC.

The rearrangement uses TRBV5-1 and TRBJ2-3; 10 nucleotides align to TRBD2. After removal of 1 base from V and 2 bases from J, the junction contained 4 bases not matched to a gene. This CDR3 is built from 16 residues. In germline, CDR1 is SGHRS, CDR2 YFSETQ. The CDR3 coding sequence is TGCGCCAGCAGCTTGTGGACTAGCGGCAACACAGATACGCAGTATTTT. This gives the protein CASSLWTSGNTDTQYF.

The chain combines TRBV14 with TRBJ1-2, with unresolved D. The CDR3 covers 14 residues. Germline values: CDR1 SGHDN, CDR2 FVKESK. V was shortened by 2 bases and J by 10 bases, with 17 bases between the two germline ends. The CDR3 sequence: CASSQKVASDDYTF. CDR3 in DNA: TGTGCCAGCAGCCAAAAGGTAGCTTCCGACGACTACACCTTC.

The gene calls are TRBV2 and TRBJ1-2, with D possibly TRBD1 on 6 matching bases. Germline loops: CDR1 SNHLY, CDR2 FYNNEI. There are 12 residues in the CDR3. V gave up 5 bases and J gave up 6 bases, with 10 bases separating them. The CDR3 region is CASSFTGNGYTF. The CDR3 DNA reads TGTGCCAGCAGTTTTACAGGGAATGGCTACACCTTC.

This clonotype was found a few times. The chain employs TRBV18 and TRBJ2-7; 8 positions agree with TRBD1. Germline V gene lookup returns CDR1 KGHSH and CDR2 LQKENI. Germline trimming cut 5 bases from V and 3 bases from J; bases unmatched to any gene: 6. The CDR3 length is 14 residues. CDR3 in amino acids: CASSEPGGIYEQYF. CDR3 nucleotides: TGTGCCAGCTCAGAGCCAGGGGGCATCTACGAGCAGTACTTC.

As DNA, the CDR3 is TGTGCCAGCAGTTTAACCACTGAAGCTTTCTTT. This translates into CASSLTTEAFF. The V gene is TRBV12-3 or TRBV12-4, the J gene TRBJ1-1; D not resolved. This CDR3 is built from 11 residues. Trimming pared 2 bases from V and 4 bases from J, leaving 2 bases between.

This clonotype was picked up a small number of times. The chain couples TRBV2 to TRBJ2-1; D remains unclear. The CDR3 contains 16 residues. Trimming removed 1 base at V and 3 bases at J, with 13 bases between. Per the germline V gene, CDR1 is SNHLY and CDR2 is FYNNEI. The CDR3 loop reads CASSEVWQDLYNEQFF. The CDR3 DNA is TGTGCCAGCAGTGAAGTGTGGCAGGACCTCTACAATGAGCAGTTCTTC.

This clonotype was seen more than once but under ten times. V gene TRBV11-1 combines with J gene TRBJ2-7, with TRBD2 identical over 8 bases. The CDR3 extends over 15 amino acids. Looked up from germline, CDR1 is SGHAT and CDR2 is FQDESV (reference sequence). V was pared by 6 bases and J by 4 bases, with 11 bases of the junction left unmatched. CDR3 nucleotide sequence: TGTGCCAGCAGGGATCCGGGACTAGTCTTATACGAGCAGTACTTC. Amino acids: CASRDPGLVLYEQYF.

This clonotype has just a few counts. This chain joins TRBV7-6 and TRBJ2-1, with TRBD2 matching 9 bases. Germline V gene lookup returns CDR1 SGHVS and CDR2 FNYEAQ. The CDR3 covers 15 residues. With 2 bases clipped from V and 7 bases from J, the junction kept 6 bases outside the gene matches. The CDR3 bases are TGTGCCAGCAGCTTAAGTAGCGGGAGCGGAAATGAGCAGTTCTTC. Encoded protein: CASSLSSGSGNEQFF.

This chain uses TRBV11-3 with TRBJ1-5; D unresolved. Germline loops: CDR1 SGHNT, CDR2 YENEEA. Deletions cut 2 bases from V and 1 base from J, with 9 bases between. This CDR3 comprises 15 residues. CDR3 sequence reads: CASSLNGYSNQPQHF. CDR3 DNA: TGTGCCAGCAGCTTAAATGGTTACAGCAATCAGCCCCAGCATTTT.

The chain is built from TRBV7-9 and TRBJ2-7; 7 bases agree with TRBD1. The CDR3 loop spans 14 amino acids. The germline V gene encodes CDR1 SEHNR and CDR2 FQNEAQ (reference sequence). V was pared by 1 base and J by 4 bases, with 4 bases of the junction left unmatched. This CDR3 is CASSLGDSVYEQYF. In DNA, the CDR3 is TGTGCCAGCAGCTTAGGGGACAGCGTTTACGAGCAGTACTTC.

This chain uses TRBV10-3 with TRBJ2-1; TRBD2 agrees at 9 bases. V lost 6 bases, J lost 2 bases, and 5 bases stayed unmatched. The CDR3 extends over 15 amino acids. Per the germline V gene, CDR1 is ENHRY and CDR2 is SYGVKD. The CDR3 loop is CAISDLAGPYNEQFF. DNA of the CDR3: TGTGCCATCAGCGACCTAGCGGGGCCCTACAATGAGCAGTTCTTC.

This clonotype was recorded a few times. The rearrangement uses TRBV6-5 and TRBJ1-1; 7 nucleotides line up with TRBD1. In germline, CDR1 is MNHEY, CDR2 SVGAGI. This CDR3 is built from 15 residues. The ends lost 0 bases at V and 2 bases at J; junction bases unmatched: 3. The CDR3 here is CASSYSRGLNTEAFF. CDR3 coding DNA: TGTGCCAGCAGTTACTCTAGGGGGCTTAACACTGAAGCTTTCTTT.

This clonotype was seen more than once but under ten times. The chain has TRBV14 and TRBJ2-1; TRBD2 aligns across 9 bases. This CDR3 region has 18 residues. Trimming cost V 0 bases and J 7 bases; bases outside gene matches: 13. Per germline, CDR1 SGHDN and CDR2 FVKESK. This chain's CDR3 is CASSQENYSGSSRNEQFF. The DNA for the CDR3 is TGTGCCAGCAGCCAAGAAAATTATAGCGGGAGTTCAAGGAATGAGCAGTTCTTC. The full variable domain, with the rest looked up from reference TRBV14 and TRBJ2-1, is EAGVTQFPSHSVIEKGQTVTLRCDPISGHDNLYWYRRVMGKEIKFLLHFVKESKQDESGMPNNRFLAERTGGTYSTLKVQPAELEDSGVYFCASSQENYSGSSRNEQFFGPGTRLTVL.

This clonotype was seen only once. This CDR3 is CSVEKLAGGSYNEQFF. DNA of the CDR3: TGCAGCGTTGAAAAGCTAGCGGGAGGCTCCTACAATGAGCAGTTCTTC. This chain links TRBV29-1 with TRBJ2-1; 11 positions agree with TRBD2. The CDR3 is made up of 16 amino acids. Germline values: CDR1 SQVTM, CDR2 ANQGSEA. Unmatched junction bases numbered 3, after V lost 2 bases and J lost 0 bases.

The chain's CDR3 is CASSLVQGARSYGYTF. The DNA of the CDR3 is TGTGCCAGCAGCTTAGTACAGGGGGCAAGAAGCTATGGCTACACCTTC. This chain connects TRBV11-3 to TRBJ1-2, with 9 bases lining up with TRBD1. This CDR3 is built from 16 residues. Germline-derived CDR1 and CDR2 are SGHNT and YENEEA. The J segment lost 4 bases and the V segment lost 1 base, leaving 7 bases of the junction unmatched. Drawing the rest from reference TRBV11-3 and TRBJ1-2, the complete variable domain is EAGVVQSPRYKIIEKKQPVAFWCNPISGHNTLYWYLQNLGQGPELLIRYENEEAVDDSQLPKDRFSAERLKGVDSTLKIQPAELGDSAVYLCASSLVQGARSYGYTFGSGTRLTVV.

This clonotype was detected only a few times. J is TRBJ1-6 and V is TRBV3-1; D gene uncertain. Trimming pared 7 bases from V and 9 bases from J, leaving 19 bases between. The germline CDR1 and CDR2 sequences are LGHDT and YNNKEL (reference sequence). The CDR3 totals 15 residues. The CDR3 DNA reads TGTGCCAGCACCATGACCGATGGGTTACGTTCACCCCTCCACTTT. It specifies CASTMTDGLRSPLHF.

The genes are TRBV12-3 or TRBV12-4 and TRBJ2-1, with 14 bases matching TRBD2. This CDR3 has 16 amino acids. After removal of 6 bases from V and 9 bases from J, the junction contained 10 bases not matched to a gene. CDR3 nucleotide sequence: TGTGCCAGCAGGATCCCTGGGACTAGCGGGAGACCTGAGCAGTTCTTC. Protein: CASRIPGTSGRPEQFF.

Details on this clonotype: An end of the junction does not agree with germline; a read error may underlie this. This chain uses TRBV28 with TRBJ2-3, with a tentative D call TRBD1 (6 bases). There are 14 residues in the CDR3. The V gene's germline CDR1 is MDHEN and CDR2 SYDVKM. The CDR3 loop reads CVSAGQLGTDTQYF. As DNA, the CDR3 is TGTGTCAGCGCAGGACAGTTGGGGACAGATACGCAGTATTTT.

DNA of the CDR3: TGTGCCAGCAGTTACGGCTGGACTAGTGTAGCCGTGCAGTTCTTC. Amino acid sequence: CASSYGWTSVAVQFF. V is TRBV6-2 or TRBV6-3 and J is TRBJ2-1; 7 nucleotides align to TRBD2. V lost 2 bases and J lost 12; bases outside the gene matches: 13. This CDR3 has 15 residues. Germline V gene lookup returns CDR1 MNHEY and CDR2 SVGEGT.

This clonotype showed up just a few times. The V and J genes are TRBV7-6 and TRBJ2-7; possibly TRBD2 for D (5 bases). Germline V lookup: CDR1 SGHVS, CDR2 FNYEAQ. This CDR3 comprises 12 residues. CDR3 protein: CVSEDSSYEQYF. Written as DNA, the CDR3 is TGTGTCTCGGAGGATAGCTCCTACGAGCAGTACTTC.

V gene TRBV11-2 combines with J gene TRBJ2-7, with a possible D match to TRBD2 (5 bases). The ends were cut back, 1 base at V and 5 bases at J, with 12 bases in the middle. There are 14 residues in the CDR3. CDR1 SGHAT and CDR2 FQNNGV come from the germline V gene. The CDR3 here is CASSLGGVGDEQYV. In DNA form, the CDR3 reads TGTGCCAGCAGCTTAGGAGGAGTGGGAGACGAGCAGTACGTC.

This sequence joins TRBV4-2 and TRBJ2-3; 7 bases match TRBD1. V was pared by 0 bases and J by 4 bases, with 4 bases of the junction left unmatched. This CDR3 region has 15 residues. Germline loops: CDR1 LGHNA, CDR2 YNFKEQ. The CDR3, as DNA: TGTGCCAGCAGCCAAGATTCCCAGGGGGCAGATACGCAGTATTTT. Protein sequence: CASSQDSQGADTQYF.

The CDR3 DNA reads TGTGCCAGCAGTCCCCGAGCTGAAGCTTTCTTT. Translation gives CASSPRAEAFF. The chain couples TRBV2 to TRBJ1-1, with D hard to call. Germline CDR1 and CDR2: SNHLY and FYNNEI. V was shortened by 5 bases and J by 6 bases, with 7 bases between the two germline ends. This CDR3 contains 11 residues.

J is TRBJ2-3 and V is TRBV5-8; tentative D call: TRBD1 (5 bases). The CDR3 contains 15 residues. The germline CDR1 and CDR2 sequences are SGHTS and YDEGEE. The V end was cut by 0 bases, the J end by 6 bases, with 14 bases between. This chain's CDR3 is CASSLGRGPPDTQYF. Written as DNA, the CDR3 is TGTGCCAGCAGCTTGGGAAGGGGCCCCCCGGATACGCAGTATTTT.